The clone carrying this TCR beta chain was recorded a few times. The time point is: patch test 1, 2 weeks after DPC sensitization. Described treatment: therapeutic diphenylcyclopropenone sensitization with weekly scalp DPC. Germline trimming cut 5 bases from V and 7 bases from J; bases unmatched to any gene: 8. Germline CDR1 is MNHEY and CDR2 is SVGEGT. The CDR3 loop spans 16 amino acids. This specimen comes from a study of human T cells and chemical hapten exposure. A single record per CDR3 protein comes from TCRdb applying MiXCR to the RACE reads. The top ten hold approximately 8.9% of the sample, which has just under 350,000 distinct CDR3 sequences, under 9% seen once.

This receptor was identified in a young woman with alopecia areata. Some clones in this sample may be carry-over from other donors' samples. Sequencing was performed on whole blood, taken in connection with sensitization to the hapten diphenylcyclopropenone (DPC). The J gene is TRBJ2-1, the V gene TRBV6-2 or TRBV6-3; the match to TRBD2 covers 13 bases. The CDR3 here is CASSQLAGGPENEQFF. The CDR3 bases are TGTGCCAGCAGTCAACTAGCGGGGGGGCCGGAGAATGAGCAGTTCTTC.